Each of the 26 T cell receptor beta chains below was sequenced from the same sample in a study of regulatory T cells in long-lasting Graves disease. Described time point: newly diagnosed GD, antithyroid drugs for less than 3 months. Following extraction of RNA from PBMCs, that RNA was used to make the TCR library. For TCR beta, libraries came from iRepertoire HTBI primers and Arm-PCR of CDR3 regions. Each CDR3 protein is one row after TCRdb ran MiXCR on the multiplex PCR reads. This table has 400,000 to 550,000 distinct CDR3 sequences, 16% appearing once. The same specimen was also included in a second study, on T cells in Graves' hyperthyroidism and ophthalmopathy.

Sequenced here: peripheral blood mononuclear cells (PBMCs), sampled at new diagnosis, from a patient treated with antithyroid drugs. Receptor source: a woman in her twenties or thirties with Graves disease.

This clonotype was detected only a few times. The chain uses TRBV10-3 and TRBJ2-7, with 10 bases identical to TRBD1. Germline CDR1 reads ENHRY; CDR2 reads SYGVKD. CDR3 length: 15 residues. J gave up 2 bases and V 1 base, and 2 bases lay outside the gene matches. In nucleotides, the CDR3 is TGTGCCATCAGTGAGTTCGGGACAGGGGCCTACGAGCAGTACTTC. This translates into CAISEFGTGAYEQYF.

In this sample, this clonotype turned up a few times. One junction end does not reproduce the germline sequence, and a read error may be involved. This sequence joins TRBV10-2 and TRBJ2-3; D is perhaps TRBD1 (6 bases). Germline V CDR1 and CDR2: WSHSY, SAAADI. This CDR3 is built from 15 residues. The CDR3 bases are TGCGCCTGCAGGGCCGGGACACCGAACACAGATACGCAGTATTTT. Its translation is CACRAGTPNTDTQYF.

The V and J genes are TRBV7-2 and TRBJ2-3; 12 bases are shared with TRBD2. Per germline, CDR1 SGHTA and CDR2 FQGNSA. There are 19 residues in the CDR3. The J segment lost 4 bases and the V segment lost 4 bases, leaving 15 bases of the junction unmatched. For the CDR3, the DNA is TGTGCCAGCAGCTCCCCGGCGGCTAGCGGGAGGGGGGGCCCAGATACGCAGTATTTT. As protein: CASSSPAASGRGGPDTQYF.

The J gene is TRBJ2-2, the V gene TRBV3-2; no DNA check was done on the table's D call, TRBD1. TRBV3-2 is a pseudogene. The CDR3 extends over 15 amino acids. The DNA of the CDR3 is TGTGCCAGCAGCCCCGGGACGGTAAACACCGGGGAGCTGTTTTTT. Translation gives CASSPGTVNTGELFF.

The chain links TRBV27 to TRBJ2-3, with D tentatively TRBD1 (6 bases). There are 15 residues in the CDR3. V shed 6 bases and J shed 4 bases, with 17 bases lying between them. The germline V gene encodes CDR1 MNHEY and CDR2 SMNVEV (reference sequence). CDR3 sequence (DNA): TGTGCCAGCAGCCCCCGCACCCCAGGGGCAGATACGCAGTATTTT. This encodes CASSPRTPGADTQYF.

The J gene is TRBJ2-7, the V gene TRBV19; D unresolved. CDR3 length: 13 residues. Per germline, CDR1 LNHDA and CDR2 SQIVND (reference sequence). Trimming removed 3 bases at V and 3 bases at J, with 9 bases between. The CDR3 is CASSIGSFYEQYF. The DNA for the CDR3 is TGTGCCAGTAGTATCGGCAGTTTCTACGAGCAGTACTTC.

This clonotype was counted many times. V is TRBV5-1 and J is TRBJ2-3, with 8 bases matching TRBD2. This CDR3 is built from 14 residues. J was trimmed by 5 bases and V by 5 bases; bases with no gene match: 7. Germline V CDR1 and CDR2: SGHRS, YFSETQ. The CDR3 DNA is TGCGCCAGCAGTCAGGTAGCGGGACTAGATACGCAGTATTTT. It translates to CASSQVAGLDTQYF.

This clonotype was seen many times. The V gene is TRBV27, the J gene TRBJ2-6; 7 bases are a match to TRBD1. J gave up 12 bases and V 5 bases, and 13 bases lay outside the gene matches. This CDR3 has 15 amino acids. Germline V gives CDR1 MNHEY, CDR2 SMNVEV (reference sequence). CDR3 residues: CASSIRQGPPSVLTF. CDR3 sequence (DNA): TGTGCCAGCAGTATACGACAGGGCCCGCCGTCCGTCCTGACTTTC.

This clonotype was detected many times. CDR3 loop: CASSLVRGPTDTQYF. DNA for the CDR3: TGTGCCAGCAGTTTGGTGAGGGGCCCCACAGATACGCAGTATTTT. The chain carries TRBV12-3 or TRBV12-4 and TRBJ2-3; D may correspond to TRBD1 or TRBD2 (5 bases each). This CDR3 is built from 15 residues. The germline V and J ends were trimmed by 3 bases and 2 bases, with 12 bases remaining between them.

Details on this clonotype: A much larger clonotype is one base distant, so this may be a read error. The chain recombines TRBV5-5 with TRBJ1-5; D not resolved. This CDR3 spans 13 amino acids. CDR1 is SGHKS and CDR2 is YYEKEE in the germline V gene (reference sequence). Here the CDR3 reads CAGSFGRNQPQHF. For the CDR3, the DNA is TGTGCCGGCAGCTTTGGGCGAAATCAGCCCCAGCATTTT.

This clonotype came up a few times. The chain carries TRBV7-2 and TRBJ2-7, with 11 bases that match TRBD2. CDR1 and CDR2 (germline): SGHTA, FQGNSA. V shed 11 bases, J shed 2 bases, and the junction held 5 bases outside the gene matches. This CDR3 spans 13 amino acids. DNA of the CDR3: TGTGCCTCCACTAGCGGGAGCCCCTACGAGCAGTACTTC. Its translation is CASTSGSPYEQYF.

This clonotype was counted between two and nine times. The CDR3, as DNA: TGTGCCAGCAGCCAAGATTTGAGGGTCTCCTACAATGAGCAGTTCTTC. It is translated as CASSQDLRVSYNEQFF. This chain links TRBV4-2 with TRBJ2-1, with a weak D call TRBD2 (5 bases). Germline CDR1 reads LGHNA; CDR2 reads YNFKEQ. This CDR3 region has 16 residues. V was shortened by 0 bases and J by 0 bases, with 9 bases between the two germline ends.

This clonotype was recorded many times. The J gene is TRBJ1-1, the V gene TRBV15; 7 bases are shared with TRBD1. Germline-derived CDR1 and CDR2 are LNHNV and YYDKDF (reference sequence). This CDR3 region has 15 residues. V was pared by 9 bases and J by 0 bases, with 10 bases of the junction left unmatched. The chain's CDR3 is CATSRDRTMNTEAFF. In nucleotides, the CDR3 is TGTGCCACGTCCCGGGACAGAACCATGAACACTGAAGCTTTCTTT.

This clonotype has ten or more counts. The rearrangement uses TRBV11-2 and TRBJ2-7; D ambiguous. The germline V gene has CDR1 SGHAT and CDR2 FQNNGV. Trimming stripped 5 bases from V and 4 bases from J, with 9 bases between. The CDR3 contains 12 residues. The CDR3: CASSLREYEQYF. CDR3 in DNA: TGTGCCAGCAGCCTCCGAGAGTACGAGCAGTACTTC. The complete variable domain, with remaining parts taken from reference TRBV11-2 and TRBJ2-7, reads EAGVAQSPRYKIIEKRQSVAFWCNPISGHATLYWYQQILGQGPKLLIQFQNNGVVDDSQLPKDRFSAERLKGVDSTLKIQPAKLEDSAVYLCASSLREYEQYFGPGTRLTVT.

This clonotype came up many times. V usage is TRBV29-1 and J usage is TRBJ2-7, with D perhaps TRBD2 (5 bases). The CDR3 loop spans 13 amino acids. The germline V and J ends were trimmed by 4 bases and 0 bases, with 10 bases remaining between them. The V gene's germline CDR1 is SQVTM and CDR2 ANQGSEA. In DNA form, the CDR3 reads TGCAGCGTTGTTTTGGGGAGCTCCTACGAGCAGTACTTC. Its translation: CSVVLGSSYEQYF.

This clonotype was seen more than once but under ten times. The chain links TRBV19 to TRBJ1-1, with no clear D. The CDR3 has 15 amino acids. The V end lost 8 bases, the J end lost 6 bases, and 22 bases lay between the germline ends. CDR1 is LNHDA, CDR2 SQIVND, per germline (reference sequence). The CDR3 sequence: CASSYPQMPPPEAFF. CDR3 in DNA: TGTGCCAGTTCATACCCACAGATGCCACCCCCTGAAGCTTTCTTT.

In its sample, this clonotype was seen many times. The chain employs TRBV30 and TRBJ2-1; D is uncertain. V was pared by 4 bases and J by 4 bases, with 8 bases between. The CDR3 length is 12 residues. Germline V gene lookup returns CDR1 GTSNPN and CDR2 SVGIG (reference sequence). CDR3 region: CAWKWRYNEQFF. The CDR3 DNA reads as TGTGCCTGGAAATGGCGGTACAATGAGCAGTTCTTC.

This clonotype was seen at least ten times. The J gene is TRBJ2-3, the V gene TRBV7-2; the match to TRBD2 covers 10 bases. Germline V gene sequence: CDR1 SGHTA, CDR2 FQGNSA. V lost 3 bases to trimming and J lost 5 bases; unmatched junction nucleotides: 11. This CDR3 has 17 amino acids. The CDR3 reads CASSFSVLAGVGDTQYF. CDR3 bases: TGTGCCAGCAGCTTTTCGGTCCTAGCGGGAGTGGGAGATACGCAGTATTTT.

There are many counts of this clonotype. The CDR3 DNA reads as TGTGCCAGCTCACCAAGGAGTGGTGGCTACACCTTC. It translates to CASSPRSGGYTF. This chain uses TRBV18 with TRBJ1-2, with no clear D. The ends were cut back, 2 bases at V and 7 bases at J, with 8 bases in the middle. CDR1 and CDR2 from the germline V gene are KGHSH and LQKENI. The CDR3 has 12 residues.

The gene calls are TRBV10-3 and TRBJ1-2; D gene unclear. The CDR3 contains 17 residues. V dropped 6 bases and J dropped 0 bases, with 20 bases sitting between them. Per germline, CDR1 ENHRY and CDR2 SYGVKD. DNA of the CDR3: TGTGCCATCAGCTCACCCGCGCCAAGTGCGTCTAACTATGGCTACACCTTC. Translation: CAISSPAPSASNYGYTF.

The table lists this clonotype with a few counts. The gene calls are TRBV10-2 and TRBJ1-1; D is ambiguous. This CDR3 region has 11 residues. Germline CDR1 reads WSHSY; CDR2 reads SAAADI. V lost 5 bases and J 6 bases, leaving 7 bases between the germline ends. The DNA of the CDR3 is TGCGCCAGCAGTTCCCCGCCTGAAGCTTTCTTT. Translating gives CASSSPPEAFF.

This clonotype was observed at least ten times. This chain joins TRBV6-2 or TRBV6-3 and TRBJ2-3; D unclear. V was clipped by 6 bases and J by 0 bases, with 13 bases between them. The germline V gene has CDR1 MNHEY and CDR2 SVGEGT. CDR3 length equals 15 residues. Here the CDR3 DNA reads TGTGCCAGCAGCCACGGGCAGACTAGCACAGATACGCAGTATTTT. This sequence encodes CASSHGQTSTDTQYF.

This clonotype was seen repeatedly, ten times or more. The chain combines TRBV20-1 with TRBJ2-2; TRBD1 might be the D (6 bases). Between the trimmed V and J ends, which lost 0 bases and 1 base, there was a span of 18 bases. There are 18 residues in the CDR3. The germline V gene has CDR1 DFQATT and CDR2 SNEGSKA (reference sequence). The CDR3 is CSARDLVLRGMNTGELFF. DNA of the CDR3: TGCAGTGCTAGAGATCTGGTACTGAGGGGGATGAACACCGGGGAGCTGTTTTTT.

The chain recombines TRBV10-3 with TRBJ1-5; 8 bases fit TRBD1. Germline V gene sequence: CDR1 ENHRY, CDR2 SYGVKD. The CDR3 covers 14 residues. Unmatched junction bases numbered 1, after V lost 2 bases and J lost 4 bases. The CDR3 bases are TGTGCCATCAGTGAGAGACAGGGGAATCAGCCCCAGCATTTT. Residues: CAISERQGNQPQHF.

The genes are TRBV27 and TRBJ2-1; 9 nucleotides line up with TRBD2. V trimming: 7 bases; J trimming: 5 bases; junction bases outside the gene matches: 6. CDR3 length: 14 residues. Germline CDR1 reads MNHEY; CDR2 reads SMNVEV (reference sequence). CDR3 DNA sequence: TGTGCCAGCACCCCCCTAGCGGGAAACAATGAGCAGTTCTTC. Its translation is CASTPLAGNNEQFF.

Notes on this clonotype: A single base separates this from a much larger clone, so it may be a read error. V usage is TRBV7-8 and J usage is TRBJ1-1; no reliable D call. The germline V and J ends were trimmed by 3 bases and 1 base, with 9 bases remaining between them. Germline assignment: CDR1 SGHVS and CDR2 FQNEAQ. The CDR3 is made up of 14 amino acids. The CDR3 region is CASSFGRENTEAFF. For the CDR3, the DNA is TGTGCCAGCAGCTTCGGACGGGAGAACACTGAAGCTTTCTTT.